These 5 T cell receptor beta chains were all obtained from the same sample, sequenced in a study of cytomegalovirus exposure and HLA in healthy donors. Both 60 Vbeta primers and 13 Jbeta primers went into the PCR. TCRdb's copy holds only in-frame clones and misses some; the assay was immunoSEQ multiplex PCR. The listing records over 120,000 clones. The sample comprised PBMCs. These receptors all come from a male donor in good health and CMV-seronegative.

CDR3 region: CASSMKGMNTEAFF. CDR3 DNA: TGTGCCAGTAGTATGAAGGGGATGAACACTGAAGCTTTCTTT. J is TRBJ1-1 and V is TRBV19, with D tentatively TRBD1 (5 bases). The V end lost 3 bases, the J end lost 0 bases, and 8 bases lay between the germline ends. The CDR3 runs 14 residues. Germline loops: CDR1 LNHDA, CDR2 SQIVND (reference sequence).

The V and J genes are TRBV25-1 and TRBJ2-7; unclear D gene. Germline V gene sequence: CDR1 MGHDK, CDR2 SYGVNS. V lost 5 bases and J lost 6, with 11 bases in between. The CDR3 is 12 residues long. The CDR3 DNA sequence: TGTGCCAGCAGTTTCGTTGCCAGCGAGCAGTACTTC. Amino acids: CASSFVASEQYF.

J is TRBJ1-5 and V is TRBV19, with 10 positions matching TRBD1. Germline V lookup: CDR1 LNHDA, CDR2 SQIVND (reference sequence). The junction had 10 bases not matched to a gene; V was cut back by 5 bases and J by 0 bases. This CDR3 spans 18 amino acids. The DNA of the CDR3 is TGTGCCAGTAGTCCCACTACCGGGACAGGGGCTAGCAATCAGCCCCAGCATTTT. It yields the protein CASSPTTGTGASNQPQHF.

The genes are TRBV4-3 and TRBJ2-2; D remains unclear. Germline V gene data show CDR1 as LGHNA and CDR2 as YSLEER. CDR3 length: 14 amino acids. V was cut by 4 bases and J by 1 base, with 7 bases left in between. The CDR3 sequence is CASSRAGNTGELFF. As DNA, the CDR3 is TGCGCCAGCAGCCGGGCAGGGAACACCGGGGAGCTGTTTTTT.

The chain has TRBV5-1 and TRBJ1-1, with 8 bases aligning to TRBD1. This CDR3 spans 13 amino acids. With 0 bases clipped from V and 10 bases from J, the junction kept 5 bases outside the gene matches. From germline, CDR1 is SGHRS and CDR2 YFSETQ. CDR3 sequence: CASSLGTGRGAFF. The CDR3 DNA follows: TGCGCCAGCAGCTTGGGGACAGGGCGAGGAGCTTTCTTT.